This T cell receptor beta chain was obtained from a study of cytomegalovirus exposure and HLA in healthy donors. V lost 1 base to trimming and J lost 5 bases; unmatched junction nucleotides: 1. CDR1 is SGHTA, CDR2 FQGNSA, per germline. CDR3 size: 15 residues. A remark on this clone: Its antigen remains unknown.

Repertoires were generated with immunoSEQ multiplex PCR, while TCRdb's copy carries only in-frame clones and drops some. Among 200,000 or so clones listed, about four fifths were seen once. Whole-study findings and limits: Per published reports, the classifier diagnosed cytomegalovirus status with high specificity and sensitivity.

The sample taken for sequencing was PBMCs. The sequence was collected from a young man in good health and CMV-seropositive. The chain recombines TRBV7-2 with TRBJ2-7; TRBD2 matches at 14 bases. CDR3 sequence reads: CASSLGLAGGHEQYF. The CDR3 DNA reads TGTGCCAGCAGCTTAGGACTAGCGGGAGGGCACGAGCAGTACTTC.